This T cell receptor (beta chain) was profiled in a study of STAT5B mutations in CD4+ large granular lymphocyte leukemia. Healthy controls were blood donor buffy coats. Original analysis: The detection floor for productive clonotype frequency was 2.59 x 10-5. Libraries were prepared by immunoSEQ multiplex PCR; TCRdb keeps only in-frame clonotypes and omits some of them. The V and J calls and clone size were taken over from that table, and D and trimming were inferred from the DNA. The sample lists about 36,000 clones, about three quarters occurring once. The source is a human donor in good health. What was sequenced was CD4+ T cells from blood buffy coats.

The DNA of the CDR3 is TGTGCCAGCAGCTTAGGGGGGGACACTGAAGCTTTCTTT. It codes for CASSLGGDTEAFF. The chain is built from TRBV7-9 and TRBJ1-1, with a possible D match to TRBD1 (5 bases). The CDR3 totals 13 residues. Trimming left V 1 base short and J 3 bases short, with 6 bases between. Germline V gives CDR1 SEHNR, CDR2 FQNEAQ (reference sequence).